Sequencing of this T cell receptor (beta chain) was carried out in a study of cytomegalovirus exposure and HLA in healthy donors. Study results and limitations: Sequence variants that were highly shared formed a cluster that was likely a sequencing artifact.

The PCR had 60 Vbeta and 13 Jbeta primers. Methods used by the authors: Approximately 11 million of the 60 million to 90 million unique TCR beta chains counted in a later analysis were shared. Only in-frame clones appear in the TCRdb table, and some are missing; sequencing was by immunoSEQ multiplex PCR. That table gives V, J and clone size, and the DNA gave D and trimming. The sample lists about 130,000 clones; just over 75% were seen once. The CDR3 runs 16 residues. CDR1 is MNHEY and CDR2 is SMNVEV in the germline V gene (reference sequence). With V trimmed by 6 bases and J by 2 bases, 10 bases remained unmatched. Points on this clone: Its antigen remains unidentified.

The receptor comes from a woman aged 45-59 years in good health and CMV-seronegative. Sequenced material: PBMCs. This chain uses TRBV27 with TRBJ1-5; 7 nucleotides align to TRBD1. CDR3 sequence reads: CASSNHLGQGNQPQHF. CDR3 sequence (DNA): TGTGCCAGCAGCAACCACCTAGGACAGGGCAATCAGCCCCAGCATTTT.